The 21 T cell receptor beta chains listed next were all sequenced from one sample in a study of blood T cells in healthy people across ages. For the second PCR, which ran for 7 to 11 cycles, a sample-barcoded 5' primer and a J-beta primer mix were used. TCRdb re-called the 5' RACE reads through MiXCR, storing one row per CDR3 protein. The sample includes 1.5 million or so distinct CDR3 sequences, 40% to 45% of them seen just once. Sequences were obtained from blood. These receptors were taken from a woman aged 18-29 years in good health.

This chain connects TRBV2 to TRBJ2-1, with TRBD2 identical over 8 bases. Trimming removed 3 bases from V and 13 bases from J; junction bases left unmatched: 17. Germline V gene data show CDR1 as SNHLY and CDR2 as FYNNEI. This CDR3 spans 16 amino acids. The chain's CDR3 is CASSDPGLVRAETQFF. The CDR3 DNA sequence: TGTGCCAGCAGTGACCCGGGACTAGTTCGGGCAGAGACCCAGTTCTTC.

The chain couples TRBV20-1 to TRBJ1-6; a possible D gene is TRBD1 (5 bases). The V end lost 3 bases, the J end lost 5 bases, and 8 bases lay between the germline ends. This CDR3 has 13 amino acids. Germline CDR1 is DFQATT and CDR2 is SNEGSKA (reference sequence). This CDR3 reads CSARRDDNSPLHF. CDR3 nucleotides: TGCAGTGCTAGGCGGGACGATAATTCACCCCTCCACTTT.

In nucleotides, the CDR3 is TGTGCCAGCAGCTTCGCTAGCGGGAGTCTCAATGAGCAGTACTTC. It encodes CASSFASGSLNEQYF. This sequence joins TRBV5-4 and TRBJ2-7, with 10 bases lining up with TRBD2. V trimming: 2 bases; J trimming: 7 bases; junction bases outside the gene matches: 9. The CDR3 extends over 15 amino acids. Germline V CDR1 and CDR2: SGHNT, YYREEE (reference sequence).

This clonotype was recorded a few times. The CDR3 DNA reads TGTGCCAGCAGCGCCGGACAGGGAGGGACTGGTTCACCCCTCCACTTT. This encodes CASSAGQGGTGSPLHF. This chain links TRBV9 with TRBJ1-6; 8 bases map to TRBD1. Germline CDR1 SGDLS, CDR2 YYNGEE. There are 16 residues in the CDR3. J gave up 9 bases and V 3 bases, and 11 bases lay outside the gene matches.

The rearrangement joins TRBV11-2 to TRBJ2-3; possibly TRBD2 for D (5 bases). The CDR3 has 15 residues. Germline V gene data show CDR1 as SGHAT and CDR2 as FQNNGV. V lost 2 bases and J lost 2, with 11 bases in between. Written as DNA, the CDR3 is TGTGCCAGCAGCTTAAACCGACTACTCACAGATACGCAGTATTTT. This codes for CASSLNRLLTDTQYF.

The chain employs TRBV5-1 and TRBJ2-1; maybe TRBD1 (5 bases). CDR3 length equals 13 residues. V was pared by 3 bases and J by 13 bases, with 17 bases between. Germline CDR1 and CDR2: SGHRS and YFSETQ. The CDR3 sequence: CASSWAGKETQFF. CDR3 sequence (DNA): TGCGCCAGCAGCTGGGCAGGGAAGGAGACCCAGTTCTTC.

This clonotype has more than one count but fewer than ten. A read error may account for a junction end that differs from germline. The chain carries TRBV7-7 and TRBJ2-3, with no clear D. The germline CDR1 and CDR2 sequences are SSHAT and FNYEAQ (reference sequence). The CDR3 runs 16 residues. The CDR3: CASSLGLDVTTDTQYF. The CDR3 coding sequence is TGTGCTAGCAGTCTAGGGCTAGATGTAACCACAGATACGCAGTATTTT.

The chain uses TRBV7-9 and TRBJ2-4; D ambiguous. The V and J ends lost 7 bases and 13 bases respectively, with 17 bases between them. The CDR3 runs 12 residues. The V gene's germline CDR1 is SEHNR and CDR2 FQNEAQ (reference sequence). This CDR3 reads CASTDRVHEQYF. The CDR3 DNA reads TGTGCCAGCACGGATCGGGTCCATGAGCAGTACTTC. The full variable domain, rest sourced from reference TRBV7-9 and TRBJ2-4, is DTGVSQNPRHKITKRGQNVTFRCDPISEHNRLYWYRQTLGQGPEFLTYFQNEAQLEKSRLLSDRFSAERPKGSFSTLEIQRTEQGDSAMYLCASTDRVHEQYFGAGTRLSVL.

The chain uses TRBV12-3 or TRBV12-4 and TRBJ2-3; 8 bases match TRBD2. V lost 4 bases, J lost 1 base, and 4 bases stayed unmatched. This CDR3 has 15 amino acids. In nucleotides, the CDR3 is TGTGCCAGCAGTTGGACTAGCTGGCGCACAGATACGCAGTATTTT. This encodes CASSWTSWRTDTQYF.

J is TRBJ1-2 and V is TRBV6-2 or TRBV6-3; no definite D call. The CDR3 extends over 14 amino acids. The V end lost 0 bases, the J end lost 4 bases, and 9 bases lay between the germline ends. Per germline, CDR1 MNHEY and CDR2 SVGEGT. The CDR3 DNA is TGTGCCAGCAGTTACTCTAGGTCCGGCTATGGCTACACCTTC. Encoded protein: CASSYSRSGYGYTF.

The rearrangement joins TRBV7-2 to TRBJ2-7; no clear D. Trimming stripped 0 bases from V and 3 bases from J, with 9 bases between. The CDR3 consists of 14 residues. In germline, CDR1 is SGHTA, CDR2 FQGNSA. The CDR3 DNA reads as TGTGCCAGCAGCTTAGCTCAGGCACTCTACGAGCAGTACTTC. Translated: CASSLAQALYEQYF.

CDR3 region: CASSETGTRVIDEQYF. The DNA for the CDR3 is TGTGCCAGCAGTGAGACCGGGACTAGGGTTATAGACGAGCAGTACTTC. V is TRBV25-1 and J is TRBJ2-7; the match to TRBD2 covers 8 bases. The CDR3 spans 16 residues. V shed 3 bases and J 5 bases; nucleotides not matched to a gene: 12. The germline gives CDR1 MGHDK, CDR2 SYGVNS.

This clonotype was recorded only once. The CDR3 DNA follows: TGCAGTGCCTCCCTCGGGCAGACTGGCTATGGCTACACCTTC. Encoded protein: CSASLGQTGYGYTF. V and J are TRBV20-1 and TRBJ1-2, with D hard to call. In germline, CDR1 is DFQATT, CDR2 SNEGSKA (reference sequence). V was cut by 6 bases and J by 4 bases, with 18 bases left in between. The CDR3 has 14 residues.

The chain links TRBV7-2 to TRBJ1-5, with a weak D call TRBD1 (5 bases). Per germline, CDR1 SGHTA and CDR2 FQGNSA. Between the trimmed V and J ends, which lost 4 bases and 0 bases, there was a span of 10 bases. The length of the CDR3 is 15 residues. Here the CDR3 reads CASSSGGFSNQPQHF. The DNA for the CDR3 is TGTGCCAGCAGCTCCGGGGGGTTTAGCAATCAGCCCCAGCATTTT.

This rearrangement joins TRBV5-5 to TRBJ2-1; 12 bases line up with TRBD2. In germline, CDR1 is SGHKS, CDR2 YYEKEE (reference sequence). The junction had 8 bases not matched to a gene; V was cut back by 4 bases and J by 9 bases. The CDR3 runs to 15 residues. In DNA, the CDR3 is TGTGCCAGCAGCCAACTAGCGGGGGGCGTGATTGAGCAGTTCTTC. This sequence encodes CASSQLAGGVIEQFF.

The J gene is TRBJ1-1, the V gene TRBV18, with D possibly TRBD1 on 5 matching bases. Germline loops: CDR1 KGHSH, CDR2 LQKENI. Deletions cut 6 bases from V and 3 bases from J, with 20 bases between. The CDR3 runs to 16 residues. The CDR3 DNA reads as TGTGCCAGCTCTCTTACTTGGACCGCGGGGGACACTGAAGCTTTCTTT. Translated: CASSLTWTAGDTEAFF.

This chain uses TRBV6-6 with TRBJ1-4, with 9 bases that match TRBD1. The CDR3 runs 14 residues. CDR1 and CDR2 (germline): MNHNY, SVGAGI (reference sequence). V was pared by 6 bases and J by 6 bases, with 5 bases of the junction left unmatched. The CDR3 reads CASSDRDRDEKLFF. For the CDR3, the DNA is TGTGCCAGCAGCGATCGGGACAGGGATGAAAAACTGTTTTTT.

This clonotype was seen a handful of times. CDR3 nucleotides: TGTGCCAGCAGCGTAGGACTAGCGGGAGGTGACACGCAGTATTTT. It translates to CASSVGLAGGDTQYF. The chain joins TRBV9 to TRBJ2-3, with 13 bases aligning to TRBD2. J gave up 9 bases and V 0 bases, and 4 bases lay outside the gene matches. From germline, CDR1 is SGDLS and CDR2 YYNGEE. The CDR3 has 15 residues.

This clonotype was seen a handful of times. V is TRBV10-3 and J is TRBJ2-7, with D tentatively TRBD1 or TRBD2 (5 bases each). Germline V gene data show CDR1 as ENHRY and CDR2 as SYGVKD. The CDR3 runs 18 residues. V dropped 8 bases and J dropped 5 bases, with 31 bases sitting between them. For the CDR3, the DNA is TGTGCCATCGCTCGAGTCAGGGCCGGGACCGACCTTAGGAACGAGCAGTACTTC. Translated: CAIARVRAGTDLRNEQYF.

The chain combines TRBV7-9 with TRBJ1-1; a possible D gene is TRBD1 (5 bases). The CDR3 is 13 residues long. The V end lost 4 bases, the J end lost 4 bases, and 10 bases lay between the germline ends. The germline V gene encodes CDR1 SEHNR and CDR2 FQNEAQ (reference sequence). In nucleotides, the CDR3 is TGTGCCAGCAGCTACGGGGGACTCACTGAAGCTTTCTTT. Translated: CASSYGGLTEAFF.

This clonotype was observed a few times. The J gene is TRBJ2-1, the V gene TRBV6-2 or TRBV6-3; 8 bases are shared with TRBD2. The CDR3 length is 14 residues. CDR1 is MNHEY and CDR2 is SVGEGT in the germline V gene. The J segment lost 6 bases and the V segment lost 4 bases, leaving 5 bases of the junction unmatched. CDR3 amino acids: CASSFQAGANEQFF. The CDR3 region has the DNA TGTGCCAGCAGTTTCCAAGCGGGAGCCAATGAGCAGTTCTTC.